This T cell receptor beta chain appears in the sequencing data of a study of blood T cell repertoires in COVID-19 (dated by TCRdb to 2018 to 2021). Regarding the study in general: Samples covering the acute and convalescent phases of COVID-19 were provided by collaborators in the United States, Italy and Spain. A freely available public database, intended as a resource for researchers studying the immune response to SARS-CoV-2, is where the repertoires were released. Deeply sampled blood TCRbeta repertoires from subjects exposed to, actively infected with, or recovered from COVID-19 were included in the dataset. The material from the prospective study consisted of cDNA or gDNA derived from T cells, B-cell-depleted T cells, or PBMCs. Samples were obtained from the ongoing ImmuneRACE study (first 160 participants) and from 1,000 to 1,500 subjects provided by 6 global collaborators. Where available, HLA class I and class II types were taken from metadata supplied by the sample provider and were not determined by assay-based typing. The sample metadata nearly always contained a de-identified subject ID, COVID-19 status, age in years and sex. Broad study findings and their caveats: How much clinical and demographic metadata was included differed by source and by participant, and the metadata was provided uncurated.

Enrolling through a virtual design, the prospective study's participants ranged in age from about 18 to 100 years and lived across 24 United States geographic areas. In the prospective study, cohorts were assigned on the basis of participant-reported clinical history obtained from a screening survey and a study questionnaire. Recovered participants in ImmuneRACE Cohort 3 were defined by two consecutive negative NP/OP PCR tests, clearance by a healthcare professional, or resolution of symptoms. Each participant in the prospective study had whole blood, serum and a nasopharyngeal or oropharyngeal swab collected by mobile phlebotomists. Over an approximately 2-month period, participants in the prospective study had the option of providing additional blood draws and questionnaires. Before DNA extraction, blood samples from the prospective study were shipped at room temperature or frozen. TCRbeta CDR3 regions were amplified from genomic DNA by means of the immunoSEQ Assay, a bias-controlled multiplex PCR. The study's own analysis went as follows. Within the assay, amplification of reference gene primers was used to estimate how many nucleated cells each sample contained. To quantify the absolute abundance of each unique TCRbeta CDR3 rearrangement, sequence reads were collapsed and filtered. Productive Simpson clonality was computed per sample as the square root of Simpson's diversity index over productive rearrangements. Imported from immuneACCESS, the table was reduced by TCRdb to in-frame sequences with V and J called. These copies leave out some clones; in studies compared against another copy, an unresolved V gene accounts for under half, and the cause of the remainder is not known. The V and J calls and clone size were taken over from that table, and D and trimming were inferred from the DNA. This sample holds 250,000 to 350,000 clones; 80% to 95% were observed only once. The top ten constitute about 18% of the sample.

Deletion took 0 bases off V and 6 bases off J, with a span of 17 bases between the germline ends. From its cysteine to its phenylalanine, the CDR3 spans 17 amino acids. Just CDR3 DNA is preserved here, 51 bases in frame from base 1. The germline V gene supplies CDR1 LGHNA and CDR2 YSLEER. As regards this clone: There is no known antigen for this receptor. No base quality information exists; no much larger clone differs at one position.

The receptor chain draws on TRBV4-3 and TRBJ2-2; TRBD2 might be the D gene, on 6 matching bases. The clonotype was recovered from a young woman who had recovered from COVID-19. The sample comprised PBMCs or T cells enriched from blood (not recorded which). The CDR3 region has the sequence CASSQDWRGISAGELFF. The bases are TGCGCCAGCAGCCAAGATTGGAGGGGAATTAGTGCCGGGGAGCTGTTTTTT.